What follows are 27 T cell receptor beta chains derived from one specimen sequenced in a study of blood T cell repertoires in COVID-19 (dated by TCRdb to about 2020). Library preparation was by the immunoSEQ multiplex PCR assay. TCRdb provides this immuneACCESS table in a form limited to in-frame rearrangements. Some clones are lacking; in checked studies, under half of them reflect an unresolved V gene, and why the rest are absent is not known. Within this sample are some 150,000 clones, with around 85% of them counted one time only. Of the sample, over 2% is held by the ten largest clones. The source material was peripheral blood. All receptors derive from a woman in her 70s with acute or convalescent COVID-19.

The chain couples TRBV10-2 to TRBJ1-3; no definite D call. The CDR3 is 14 amino acids. Looked up from germline, CDR1 is WSHSY and CDR2 is SAAADI. V was shortened by 3 bases and J by 0 bases, with 6 bases between the two germline ends. The CDR3 protein is CASSDRGSGNTIYF. The DNA of the CDR3 is TGCGCCAGCAGTGACAGAGGCTCTGGAAACACCATATATTTT.

This clone was picked up one time. V usage is TRBV6-5 and J usage is TRBJ2-5; D is uncertain. V lost 0 bases and J lost 4, with 6 bases in between. The CDR3 consists of 13 residues. The V gene's germline CDR1 is MNHEY and CDR2 SVGAGI. The CDR3 DNA follows: TGTGCCAGCAGTTACTCCAGGCGAGAGACCCAGTACTTC. Encoded protein: CASSYSRRETQYF.

This clone was observed once. The gene calls are TRBV18 and TRBJ2-5; D gene unclear. CDR3 length: 14 residues. V was clipped by 3 bases and J by 1 base, with 9 bases between them. The germline V gene encodes CDR1 KGHSH and CDR2 LQKENI. This CDR3 reads CASSPRQVQETQYF. The CDR3 nucleotides read TGTGCCAGCTCACCGCGCCAGGTCCAAGAGACCCAGTACTTC. The complete variable domain, with remaining parts taken from reference TRBV18 and TRBJ2-5, reads NAGVMQNPRHLVRRRGQEARLRCSPMKGHSHVYWYRQLPEEGLKFMVYLQKENIIDESGMPKERFSAEFPKEGPSILRIQQVVRGDSAAYFCASSPRQVQETQYFGPGTRLLVL.

The chain recombines TRBV5-1 with TRBJ1-1, with 8 bases lining up with TRBD1. Trimming at V came to 4 bases and at J to 4 bases, leaving 9 bases not matched to a gene. Germline lookup yields CDR1 SGHRS and CDR2 YFSETQ. This CDR3 region has 15 residues. The DNA for the CDR3 is TGCGCCAGCAGCGACGGGGACAGGTGGAGCACTGAAGCTTTCTTT. This encodes CASSDGDRWSTEAFF.

The rearrangement joins TRBV7-5 to TRBJ2-1; TRBD2, the D gene given by the table, was not confirmed from the DNA. TRBV7-5 is assigned pseudogene status. This CDR3 is 12 amino acids long. CDR3 bases: TGTGCCAGAAGCCCCCTGGAGGATGAGCAGTTCTTC. It codes for CARSPLEDEQFF.

The CDR3 coding sequence is TGTGCCAGCAGGCGGGGCGAGAGAAGGACTGAAGCTTTCTTT. Translating it yields CASRRGERRTEAFF. This sequence joins TRBV5-4 and TRBJ1-1; a weak D match, TRBD1 (5 bases). The germline V gene has CDR1 SGHNT and CDR2 YYREEE (reference sequence). This CDR3 is 14 amino acids long. V was clipped by 5 bases and J by 5 bases, with 16 bases between them.

This chain uses TRBV11-2 with TRBJ1-1, with 8 bases lining up with TRBD1. Unmatched junction bases numbered 10, after V lost 4 bases and J lost 6 bases. The length of the CDR3 is 15 residues. Germline assignment: CDR1 SGHAT and CDR2 FQNNGV. CDR3: CASSSTGQGSPEAFF. DNA of the CDR3: TGTGCCAGCAGCTCGACCGGACAGGGCTCTCCTGAAGCTTTCTTT.

This chain joins TRBV27 and TRBJ2-7, with TRBD2 matching 14 bases. J lost 3 bases, V lost 11 bases, and 9 bases had no gene match. From germline, CDR1 is MNHEY and CDR2 SMNVEV (reference sequence). This CDR3 contains 15 residues. The CDR3 loop is CAGGGTSGGSYEQYV. CDR3 DNA sequence: TGTGCCGGTGGAGGGACTAGCGGGGGTAGCTACGAGCAGTACGTC.

This sequence joins TRBV7-9 and TRBJ1-2, with TRBD1 as a possible D gene (6 bases). The ends were cut back, 2 bases at V and 0 bases at J, with 7 bases in the middle. Germline V gene sequence: CDR1 SEHNR, CDR2 FQNEAQ (reference sequence). This CDR3 comprises 14 residues. DNA of the CDR3: TGTGCCAGCAGCTTAAACAGGGCTAACTATGGCTACACCTTC. Amino acids: CASSLNRANYGYTF.

V usage is TRBV14 and J usage is TRBJ2-1; 7 nucleotides match TRBD2. The CDR3 is 15 amino acids. J gave up 5 bases and V 3 bases, and 7 bases lay outside the gene matches. Per the germline V gene, CDR1 is SGHDN and CDR2 is FVKESK. CDR3 amino acids: CASSQGDYFNNEQFF. Written as DNA, the CDR3 is TGTGCCAGCAGCCAGGGGGACTACTTCAACAATGAGCAGTTCTTC.

The V call is TRBV29-1, the J call TRBJ1-3; the match to TRBD1 covers 7 bases. The CDR3 sequence is 15 residues long. V lost 7 bases to trimming and J lost 3 bases; unmatched junction nucleotides: 12. Germline V lookup: CDR1 SQVTM, CDR2 ANQGSEA. This CDR3 reads CSGGQGGDGGNTIYF. The CDR3 region has the DNA TGCAGCGGGGGGCAGGGGGGAGACGGTGGAAACACCATATATTTT.

The J gene is TRBJ2-5, the V gene TRBV19; 9 nucleotides align to TRBD2. Germline assignment: CDR1 LNHDA and CDR2 SQIVND (reference sequence). Trimming at V came to 3 bases and at J to 2 bases, leaving 4 bases not matched to a gene. The CDR3 runs to 15 residues. The CDR3 here is CASSMVAGAQETQYF. The DNA of the CDR3 is TGTGCCAGTAGTATGGTAGCGGGGGCACAAGAGACCCAGTACTTC.

V is TRBV15 and J is TRBJ2-7; 7 nucleotides align to TRBD2. The V and J ends lost 5 bases and 3 bases, in that order; junction bases with no gene match: 7. Germline CDR1 reads LNHNV; CDR2 reads YYDKDF (reference sequence). The CDR3 contains 14 residues. This CDR3 reads CATSVAGTNYEQYF. CDR3 coding DNA: TGTGCCACCAGCGTCGCCGGGACTAACTACGAGCAGTACTTC.

This sequence joins TRBV28 and TRBJ1-4; D gene unclear. Looked up from germline, CDR1 is MDHEN and CDR2 is SYDVKM. The CDR3 runs to 15 residues. Trimming shortened V by 0 bases and J by 0 bases, and 5 bases separated the two germline ends. This CDR3 is CASSLWGATNEKLFF. CDR3 bases: TGTGCCAGCAGTTTATGGGGCGCAACTAATGAAAAACTGTTTTTT.

The J gene is TRBJ1-2, the V gene TRBV5-1, with TRBD1 identical over 9 bases. The V and J ends lost 0 bases and 5 bases, in that order; junction bases with no gene match: 8. Germline values: CDR1 SGHRS, CDR2 YFSETQ. The CDR3 has 16 amino acids. CDR3 in amino acids: CASSLDRGRDPYGYTF. The CDR3 region has the DNA TGCGCCAGCAGCTTGGACAGGGGGCGAGACCCGTATGGCTACACCTTC.

The chain combines TRBV20-1 with TRBJ2-3; the D gene is possibly TRBD2 (5 bases). The CDR3 is made up of 13 amino acids. V was pared by 3 bases and J by 4 bases, with 11 bases between. CDR1 and CDR2 from the germline V gene are DFQATT and SNEGSKA (reference sequence). The CDR3 DNA follows: TGCAGTGCTAGTGGACGAGCGGCAGATACGCAGTATTTT. This gives the protein CSASGRAADTQYF.

This sequence joins TRBV6-6 and TRBJ1-1; D remains ambiguous. The CDR3 consists of 14 residues. CDR1 and CDR2 (germline): MNHNY, SVGAGI (reference sequence). Trimming stripped 2 bases from V and 8 bases from J, with 15 bases between. This chain's CDR3 is CASSYEADTTEAFF. In nucleotides, the CDR3 is TGTGCCAGCAGTTACGAAGCAGACACGACAGAAGCTTTCTTT.

For this clone: Other nucleotide sequences from this sample produce the same CDR3. The chain couples TRBV6-5 to TRBJ1-2; 7 bases are shared with TRBD1. This CDR3 is built from 14 residues. V trimming: 7 bases; J trimming: 0 bases; junction bases outside the gene matches: 5. The V gene's germline CDR1 is MNHEY and CDR2 SVGAGI. The CDR3 here is CASNPTGTNYGYTF. CDR3 coding DNA: TGTGCCAGCAACCCGACAGGGACTAACTATGGCTACACCTTC.

The J gene is TRBJ2-5, the V gene TRBV7-9, with unresolved D. The germline V gene encodes CDR1 SEHNR and CDR2 FQNEAQ (reference sequence). The CDR3 contains 10 residues. Trimming took off 4 bases at V and 7 bases at J, with 4 bases between the two ends. CDR3 nucleotides: TGTGCCAGCAGCTCATTGACCCAGTACTTC. Protein sequence: CASSSLTQYF.

The V and J genes are TRBV5-1 and TRBJ2-7; no clear D. CDR3 length equals 13 residues. V shed 1 base and J shed 1 base, with 6 bases lying between them. Germline values: CDR1 SGHRS, CDR2 YFSETQ. The CDR3 DNA sequence: TGCGCCAGCAGCTTGACTATATCCTACGAGCAGTACTTC. Translated, it gives CASSLTISYEQYF.

In this sample, this clone turned up a few times. V and J are TRBV2 and TRBJ1-6; D unclear. The CDR3 is 17 residues long. Trimming removed 4 bases at V and 5 bases at J, with 18 bases between. Per the germline V gene, CDR1 is SNHLY and CDR2 is FYNNEI. The CDR3 region has the DNA TGTGCCAGCAGTGCCCGAAGGCCGGGGTGGGATAATTCACCCCTCCACTTT. Encoded protein: CASSARRPGWDNSPLHF.

This clone was seen a single time. The CDR3 loop is CASSYSAGAGVNQPQHF. Written as DNA, the CDR3 is TGTGCCAGCAGTTACTCCGCCGGGGCAGGGGTGAATCAGCCCCAGCATTTT. The J gene is TRBJ1-5, the V gene TRBV6-2 or TRBV6-3; the D gene is possibly TRBD1 (6 bases). This CDR3 contains 17 residues. Trimming took off 0 bases at V and 4 bases at J, with 16 bases between the two ends. Germline V gene sequence: CDR1 MNHEY, CDR2 SVGEGT.

V and J are TRBV7-6 and TRBJ1-2; 8 bases align to TRBD1. V gave up 1 base and J gave up 3 bases; unmatched junction bases: 4. The CDR3 is 15 residues long. Germline CDR1 is SGHVS and CDR2 is FNYEAQ. CDR3: CASSLELTGDYGYTF. In nucleotides, the CDR3 is TGTGCCAGCAGCTTAGAGCTGACAGGGGACTATGGCTACACCTTC.

The rearrangement joins TRBV29-1 to TRBJ1-1; 8 positions match TRBD1. The CDR3 runs 14 residues. CDR1 SQVTM and CDR2 ANQGSEA come from the germline V gene. Trimming took 2 bases from V and 1 from J; bases not matched to a gene: 3. In DNA form, the CDR3 reads TGCAGCGTTGAAAGACAGGGGAAGAACACTGAAGCTTTCTTT. This gives the protein CSVERQGKNTEAFF.

CDR3 residues: CASSGAGYQETQYF. The CDR3 region has the DNA TGTGCCAGCTCAGGGGCGGGGTACCAAGAGACCCAGTACTTC. The rearrangement joins TRBV18 to TRBJ2-5, with D perhaps matching TRBD2 (6 bases). The length of the CDR3 is 14 residues. Trimming left V 5 bases short and J 0 bases short, with 10 bases between. Germline loops: CDR1 KGHSH, CDR2 LQKENI.

The chain joins TRBV19 to TRBJ1-2; 9 bases map to TRBD1. The length of the CDR3 is 14 residues. CDR1 and CDR2 from the germline V gene are LNHDA and SQIVND (reference sequence). The trim removed 2 bases at V and 8 bases at J, leaving 6 bases unmatched. For the CDR3, the DNA is TGTGCCAGTAGTATACGGGGGACAGGGATCGGCTACACCTTC. It encodes CASSIRGTGIGYTF. Supplemented by reference TRBV19 and TRBJ1-2, the full variable domain reads DGGITQSPKYLFRKEGQNVTLSCEQNLNHDAMYWYRQDPGQGLRLIYYSQIVNDFQKGDIAEGYSVSREKKESFPLTVTSAQKNPTAFYLCASSIRGTGIGYTFGSGTRLTVV.

The genes are TRBV11-1 and TRBJ1-2; D perhaps matches TRBD1 (6 bases). This CDR3 comprises 13 residues. Trimming took off 5 bases at V and 8 bases at J, with 15 bases between the two ends. Germline V gene sequence: CDR1 SGHAT, CDR2 FQDESV (reference sequence). CDR3 residues: CASSNTGPGGYTF. CDR3 nucleotide sequence: TGTGCCAGCAGCAACACAGGGCCCGGAGGCTACACCTTC.